This TCR beta chain was found in a study of CXCR3-negative and CXCR3-positive naive CD8 T cells. The CDR3 totals 14 residues. CDR1 and CDR2 from the germline V gene are DFQATT and SNEGSKA (reference sequence). TRB cDNA libraries were made by UMI-labeled 5' RACE. From the 5' RACE reads, TCRdb lists one entry per CDR3 protein and no DNA. This listing includes tens of thousands of distinct CDR3 sequences. The chain couples TRBV20-1 to TRBJ2-1; TCRdb proposes TRBD1, but this gene call is untestable without DNA. Sample: naive CXCR3- CD8+ T cells from blood. Subset indicated: CD45RO-CCR7+CD27+CD95- naive CD8+ T cells lacking CXCR3 (TNR3-). This clonotype was sampled from a human donor in good health. Some clones in this sample may be carry-over from other donors' samples. The CDR3 is CSARELLAPHEQFF.